These T cell receptor beta chains were read from a single sample in a study of blood T cell repertoires in COVID-19. Generated by immunoSEQ multiplex PCR, the TCRdb table keeps only in-frame clones and is missing some. This table has about 88,000 clones, roughly 90% appearing once. Sequenced sample: peripheral blood. The receptors originated from an elderly woman with acute or convalescent COVID-19. The CDR3 runs from the conserved cysteine through the conserved F or W. Fields, in order: V gene, J gene, D gene, clone size, CDR3 protein, CDR3 DNA. D genes are given only for firm matches. Where a row states a size, it is once, few, many or the class of an expanded clone; other rows omit it.

v_call: TRBV27; j_call: TRBJ1-2; d_call: -; clone_size: -; cdr3_aa: CASSLSEGYTF; cdr3_nt: TGTGCCAGCAGTTTATCAGAGGGCTACACCTTC
v_call: TRBV14; j_call: TRBJ1-6; d_call: TRBD1; clone_size: -; cdr3_aa: CASSQVQGGGNSPLHF; cdr3_nt: TGTGCCAGCAGCCAAGTCCAGGGGGGAGGTAATTCACCCCTCCACTTT
v_call: TRBV15; j_call: TRBJ1-6; d_call: TRBD1; clone_size: once; cdr3_aa: CATSREGQAPNSPLHF; cdr3_nt: TGTGCCACCAGCAGAGAGGGACAGGCTCCAAATTCACCCCTCCACTTT
v_call: TRBV7-2; j_call: TRBJ1-1; d_call: -; clone_size: -; cdr3_aa: CASSLSSGTEAFF; cdr3_nt: TGTGCCAGCAGCTTGAGTTCCGGGACTGAAGCTTTCTTT
v_call: TRBV7-8; j_call: TRBJ1-5; d_call: -; clone_size: -; cdr3_aa: CASSPQDQPQHF; cdr3_nt: TGTGCCAGCAGCCCACAGGACCAGCCCCAGCATTTT
v_call: TRBV6-5; j_call: TRBJ1-5; d_call: -; clone_size: -; cdr3_aa: CASGPSIWQPQHF; cdr3_nt: TGTGCCAGCGGCCCTTCGATCTGGCAGCCCCAGCATTTT
v_call: TRBV29-1; j_call: TRBJ2-7; d_call: TRBD1; clone_size: -; cdr3_aa: CSVGQASYEQYF; cdr3_nt: TGCAGCGTCGGACAGGCCTCCTACGAGCAGTACTTC
v_call: TRBV27; j_call: TRBJ2-2; d_call: -; clone_size: -; cdr3_aa: CASSPRGVDGELFF; cdr3_nt: TGTGCCAGCAGTCCCCGGGGAGTGGATGGGGAGCTGTTTTTT
v_call: TRBV9; j_call: TRBJ2-6; d_call: -; clone_size: -; cdr3_aa: CASSPRYGTSPSGANVLTF; cdr3_nt: TGTGCCAGCAGCCCGAGGTACGGGACATCGCCCTCTGGGGCCAACGTCCTGACTTTC
v_call: TRBV5-5; j_call: TRBJ1-6; d_call: TRBD1; clone_size: -; cdr3_aa: CASSPWGQGASYNSPLHF; cdr3_nt: TGTGCCAGCAGCCCCTGGGGACAGGGGGCTTCCTATAATTCACCCCTCCACTTT
v_call: TRBV5-1; j_call: TRBJ1-4; d_call: -; clone_size: few; cdr3_aa: CASTEQGSNEKLFF; cdr3_nt: TGCGCCAGCACCGAACAGGGATCTAATGAAAAACTGTTTTTT
v_call: TRBV15; j_call: TRBJ1-1; d_call: -; clone_size: -; cdr3_aa: CATSRGGMNTEAFF; cdr3_nt: TGTGCCACCAGCAGAGGCGGCATGAACACTGAAGCTTTCTTT
v_call: TRBV18; j_call: TRBJ2-1; d_call: -; clone_size: once; cdr3_aa: CASSPGQAGNEQFF; cdr3_nt: TGTGCCAGCTCACCAGGGCAGGCCGGCAATGAGCAGTTCTTC
v_call: TRBV4-2; j_call: TRBJ1-2; d_call: -; clone_size: -; cdr3_aa: CASSQDGVGGNYGYTF; cdr3_nt: TGTGCCAGCAGCCAAGACGGCGTAGGGGGAAACTATGGCTACACCTTC
v_call: TRBV2; j_call: TRBJ2-3; d_call: TRBD2; clone_size: -; cdr3_aa: CASSGRGSDTQYF; cdr3_nt: TGTGCCAGCAGCGGGAGGGGTTCAGATACGCAGTATTTT
v_call: TRBV24-1; j_call: TRBJ2-1; d_call: TRBD2; clone_size: few; cdr3_aa: CATSEAGGPDNEQFF; cdr3_nt: TGTGCCACCAGTGAGGCGGGAGGGCCAGACAATGAGCAGTTCTTC
v_call: TRBV12-3/TRBV12-4; j_call: TRBJ1-1; d_call: -; clone_size: -; cdr3_aa: CASSLWANTEAFF; cdr3_nt: TGTGCCAGCAGTTTGTGGGCGAACACTGAAGCTTTCTTT
v_call: TRBV18; j_call: TRBJ2-2; d_call: -; clone_size: few; cdr3_aa: CASSPLPSENTGELFF; cdr3_nt: TGTGCCAGCTCACCACTCCCTAGCGAGAACACCGGGGAGCTGTTTTTT
v_call: TRBV7-9; j_call: TRBJ2-2; d_call: TRBD2; clone_size: -; cdr3_aa: CASSRPGLAPGELFF; cdr3_nt: TGTGCCAGCAGCCGACCGGGACTAGCGCCCGGGGAGCTGTTTTTT
v_call: TRBV28; j_call: TRBJ1-4; d_call: -; clone_size: -; cdr3_aa: CASSASGLRNEKLFF; cdr3_nt: TGTGCCAGCAGTGCCTCGGGACTGCGGAATGAAAAACTGTTTTTT
v_call: TRBV3-1/TRBV3-2; j_call: TRBJ1-3; d_call: -; clone_size: -; cdr3_aa: CASSPGDKWLGNTIYF; cdr3_nt: TGTGCCAGCAGCCCTGGCGACAAGTGGCTGGGAAACACCATATATTTT
v_call: TRBV3-1/TRBV3-2; j_call: TRBJ1-1; d_call: -; clone_size: -; cdr3_aa: CASSQHRNTEAFF; cdr3_nt: TGTGCCAGCAGCCAACACAGGAACACTGAAGCTTTCTTT
v_call: TRBV7-9; j_call: TRBJ1-1; d_call: TRBD1; clone_size: -; cdr3_aa: CASSLAQGEGEAFF; cdr3_nt: TGTGCCAGCAGCTTAGCCCAGGGGGAAGGTGAAGCTTTCTTT
v_call: TRBV5-1; j_call: TRBJ2-5; d_call: TRBD2; clone_size: once; cdr3_aa: CASSLTSGSEETQYF; cdr3_nt: TGCGCCAGCAGCTTAACTAGCGGGAGCGAAGAGACCCAGTACTTC
v_call: TRBV4-3; j_call: TRBJ1-4; d_call: -; clone_size: -; cdr3_aa: CASSQDPTPQGEKLFF; cdr3_nt: TGCGCCAGCAGCCAAGATCCAACCCCTCAGGGGGAAAAACTGTTTTTT
v_call: TRBV6-5; j_call: TRBJ2-1; d_call: TRBD1; clone_size: -; cdr3_aa: CASRRTGGPYNEQFF; cdr3_nt: TGTGCCAGCAGACGAACAGGGGGCCCCTACAATGAGCAGTTCTTC
v_call: TRBV7-6; j_call: TRBJ2-1; d_call: -; clone_size: -; cdr3_aa: CASSFREGAGSFYNEQFF; cdr3_nt: TGTGCCAGCAGCTTCCGGGAGGGGGCGGGTTCCTTTTACAATGAGCAGTTCTTC
v_call: TRBV5-4; j_call: TRBJ2-5; d_call: TRBD2; clone_size: -; cdr3_aa: CASSKGLAGEETQYF; cdr3_nt: TGTGCCAGCAGCAAGGGACTAGCGGGGGAAGAGACCCAGTACTTC
v_call: TRBV6-1; j_call: TRBJ1-2; d_call: -; clone_size: -; cdr3_aa: CASSDPWRTYGYTF; cdr3_nt: TGTGCCAGCAGTGATCCTTGGAGAACCTATGGCTACACCTTC
v_call: TRBV27; j_call: TRBJ1-1; d_call: TRBD1; clone_size: -; cdr3_aa: CASSPTRGRGLDEAFF; cdr3_nt: TGTGCCAGCAGTCCTACCCGTGGCAGGGGGTTAGATGAAGCTTTCTTT
v_call: TRBV11-2; j_call: TRBJ1-4; d_call: -; clone_size: -; cdr3_aa: CASRARWGGDEKLFF; cdr3_nt: TGTGCCAGCCGCGCCAGATGGGGGGGTGATGAAAAACTGTTTTTT
v_call: TRBV7-3; j_call: TRBJ2-5; d_call: TRBD1; clone_size: -; cdr3_aa: CASGTGGSETQYF; cdr3_nt: TGTGCCAGCGGGACAGGGGGGAGCGAGACCCAGTACTTC
v_call: TRBV11-2; j_call: TRBJ2-3; d_call: -; clone_size: -; cdr3_aa: CASHLGGTDTQYF; cdr3_nt: TGTGCCAGTCACCTAGGGGGTACAGATACGCAGTATTTT
v_call: TRBV11-2; j_call: TRBJ2-1; d_call: TRBD2; clone_size: -; cdr3_aa: CASSPYGGAFNEQFF; cdr3_nt: TGTGCCAGCAGCCCTTACGGGGGGGCTTTCAATGAGCAGTTCTTC
v_call: TRBV6-1; j_call: TRBJ2-3; d_call: TRBD1; clone_size: -; cdr3_aa: CASSEEGTGTDTQYF; cdr3_nt: TGTGCCAGCAGTGAAGAAGGGACAGGGACAGATACGCAGTATTTT
v_call: TRBV5-5; j_call: TRBJ2-7; d_call: -; clone_size: few; cdr3_aa: CASSPLASFLEQYF; cdr3_nt: TGTGCCAGCAGCCCCCTCGCTAGCTTTCTCGAGCAGTACTTC
v_call: TRBV30; j_call: TRBJ2-5; d_call: -; clone_size: -; cdr3_aa: CAHTGGPGRETQYF; cdr3_nt: TGTGCCCACACCGGGGGACCCGGACGGGAGACCCAGTACTTC
v_call: TRBV9; j_call: TRBJ2-3; d_call: -; clone_size: -; cdr3_aa: CASSPQPTGKGTDTQYF; cdr3_nt: TGTGCCAGCAGCCCCCAGCCCACAGGGAAAGGGACAGATACGCAGTATTTT
v_call: TRBV7-6; j_call: TRBJ1-1; d_call: TRBD1; clone_size: once; cdr3_aa: CASSPIVGDRGREGTEAFF; cdr3_nt: TGTGCCAGCAGCCCCATAGTCGGGGACAGGGGGAGGGAAGGGACTGAAGCTTTCTTT
v_call: TRBV20-1; j_call: TRBJ2-5; d_call: TRBD2; clone_size: -; cdr3_aa: CSASGGGRQETQYF; cdr3_nt: TGCAGTGCTAGTGGCGGGGGGCGGCAGGAGACCCAGTACTTC
v_call: TRBV6-2/TRBV6-3; j_call: TRBJ1-5; d_call: -; clone_size: once; cdr3_aa: CASSYQQDYQPQHF; cdr3_nt: TGTGCCAGCAGTTACCAACAGGATTATCAGCCCCAGCATTTT
v_call: TRBV29-1; j_call: TRBJ2-3; d_call: -; clone_size: -; cdr3_aa: CSVQGHRSGDTQYF; cdr3_nt: TGCAGCGTCCAAGGCCATCGGAGTGGAGATACGCAGTATTTT
v_call: TRBV5-1; j_call: TRBJ1-2; d_call: -; clone_size: -; cdr3_aa: CASSLDSTYGYTF; cdr3_nt: TGCGCCAGCAGCTTGGACAGTACCTATGGCTACACCTTC
v_call: TRBV20-1; j_call: TRBJ1-2; d_call: -; clone_size: -; cdr3_aa: CSASKGGYTF; cdr3_nt: TGCAGTGCTAGTAAGGGGGGCTACACCTTC
v_call: TRBV27; j_call: TRBJ2-6; d_call: -; clone_size: -; cdr3_aa: CASRTGIVSGANVLTF; cdr3_nt: TGTGCCAGCCGAACCGGGATTGTCTCTGGGGCCAACGTCCTGACTTTC
v_call: TRBV16; j_call: TRBJ2-5; d_call: TRBD2; clone_size: -; cdr3_aa: CASSHLEAGQETQYF; cdr3_nt: TGTGCCAGCAGCCACCTCGAAGCGGGACAAGAGACCCAGTACTTC
v_call: TRBV5-1; j_call: TRBJ1-2; d_call: TRBD1; clone_size: -; cdr3_aa: CASSLEGQSFRNYGYTF; cdr3_nt: TGCGCCAGCAGCTTGGAGGGACAGTCCTTCAGGAACTATGGCTACACCTTC
v_call: TRBV19; j_call: TRBJ1-4; d_call: TRBD1; clone_size: -; cdr3_aa: CASSPGAGGFEKLFF; cdr3_nt: TGTGCCAGTAGCCCGGGGGCAGGGGGCTTTGAAAAACTGTTTTTT
v_call: TRBV3-1/TRBV3-2; j_call: TRBJ2-3; d_call: -; clone_size: -; cdr3_aa: CASSQEKLAYTDTQYF; cdr3_nt: TGTGCCAGCAGCCAAGAAAAGCTAGCGTACACAGATACGCAGTATTTT
v_call: TRBV7-2; j_call: TRBJ2-3; d_call: TRBD2; clone_size: once; cdr3_aa: CASSPGLATDTQYF; cdr3_nt: TGTGCCAGCAGCCCCGGACTAGCCACAGATACGCAGTATTTT
v_call: TRBV3-1/TRBV3-2; j_call: TRBJ2-2; d_call: TRBD2; clone_size: -; cdr3_aa: CASSPGTSFGELFF; cdr3_nt: TGTGCCAGCAGCCCCGGGACTAGCTTCGGGGAGCTGTTTTTT
v_call: TRBV29-1; j_call: TRBJ2-7; d_call: TRBD2; clone_size: many; cdr3_aa: CSVVGLAGVDEQYF; cdr3_nt: TGCAGCGTTGTCGGCCTAGCGGGAGTCGACGAGCAGTACTTC
v_call: TRBV7-2; j_call: TRBJ2-1; d_call: TRBD2; clone_size: -; cdr3_aa: CASSFSSGAFNEQFF; cdr3_nt: TGTGCCAGCAGCTTCTCCAGCGGGGCATTCAATGAGCAGTTCTTC
v_call: TRBV7-8; j_call: TRBJ1-5; d_call: TRBD1; clone_size: -; cdr3_aa: CASSSRDRGNNQPQHF; cdr3_nt: TGTGCCAGCAGCAGCCGGGACAGGGGGAATAATCAGCCCCAGCATTTT
v_call: TRBV6-6; j_call: TRBJ2-7; d_call: TRBD2; clone_size: -; cdr3_aa: CASSPQPSGRTGSYEQYF; cdr3_nt: TGTGCCAGCAGTCCCCAGCCTAGCGGGAGGACCGGCTCCTACGAGCAGTACTTC
v_call: TRBV30; j_call: TRBJ2-1; d_call: -; clone_size: -; cdr3_aa: CAWSVNSGNEQFF; cdr3_nt: TGTGCCTGGAGTGTAAACTCGGGCAATGAGCAGTTCTTC
v_call: TRBV5-1; j_call: TRBJ2-3; d_call: TRBD2; clone_size: few; cdr3_aa: CASSLPSGGTDTQYF; cdr3_nt: TGCGCCAGCAGCTTGCCCAGCGGGGGCACAGATACGCAGTATTTT
v_call: TRBV19; j_call: TRBJ2-5; d_call: TRBD1; clone_size: -; cdr3_aa: CASSIDRGRLATQYF; cdr3_nt: TGTGCCAGTAGTATAGACAGGGGGCGGTTAGCGACCCAGTACTTC
v_call: TRBV4-1; j_call: TRBJ1-5; d_call: -; clone_size: -; cdr3_aa: CASSQDPGYDFNQPQHF; cdr3_nt: TGCGCCAGCAGCCAGGATCCGGGATACGATTTTAATCAGCCCCAGCATTTT
v_call: TRBV2; j_call: TRBJ2-2; d_call: TRBD2; clone_size: -; cdr3_aa: CASILFGTRNTGELFF; cdr3_nt: TGTGCCAGCATTCTGTTCGGGACTAGAAACACCGGGGAGCTGTTTTTT